The following is a TCR beta chain sequence with its context. What it binds is unknown. The PCR contained 60 Vbeta and 13 Jbeta primers. Assay used: immunoSEQ multiplex PCR; TCRdb lists only in-frame clones, some missing. The sample holds about 130,000 clones, approximately 80% seen once. The sample comes from a study of cytomegalovirus exposure and HLA in healthy donors. Study-level findings and limits: The classifier was said to identify cytomegalovirus status with high specificity and sensitivity.

Unmatched junction bases numbered 8, after V lost 0 bases and J lost 6 bases. Looked up from germline, CDR1 is MNHEY and CDR2 is SVGAGI. The CDR3 runs 16 residues. This sequence originates from a woman aged 18-29 years in good health and CMV-seronegative. This rearrangement joins TRBV6-5 to TRBJ2-3; 8 nucleotides agree with TRBD2. What was sequenced was PBMCs. CDR3 sequence (DNA): TGTGCCAGCAGTTACTCGGATAGCGGGATGGTGGATACGCAGTATTTT. Translating gives CASSYSDSGMVDTQYF.